The 18 T cell receptor beta chains listed next were all sequenced from one sample in a study of cytomegalovirus exposure and HLA in healthy donors. PCR primers comprised 60 Vbeta and 13 Jbeta primers. This table comes from immunoSEQ multiplex PCR, and its TCRdb copy is limited to in-frame clones, with some not included. The data show under 200,000 clones, 65% to 85% seen once. The sequenced sample was PBMCs. These TCRs come from a man in his fifties or sixties in good health and CMV-seronegative.

J is TRBJ2-3 and V is TRBV5-1, with D unresolved. The germline V and J ends were trimmed by 5 bases and 0 bases, with 13 bases remaining between them. The length of the CDR3 is 15 residues. Looked up from germline, CDR1 is SGHRS and CDR2 is YFSETQ. This CDR3 is CASRRPERSTDTQYF. CDR3 DNA: TGCGCCAGCAGGCGACCGGAGAGGAGCACAGATACGCAGTATTTT.

The V call is TRBV11-2, the J call TRBJ1-3; D unclear. CDR1 SGHAT and CDR2 FQNNGV come from the germline V gene. There are 14 residues in the CDR3. V gave up 1 base and J gave up 0 bases, with 4 bases separating them. The CDR3 coding sequence is TGTGCCAGCAGCTTAGTATCCTCTGGAAACACCATATATTTT. Translated, it gives CASSLVSSGNTIYF.

The CDR3 sequence: CASSPQDTEAFF. CDR3 sequence (DNA): TGTGCCAGCAGTCCTCAGGACACTGAAGCTTTCTTT. The chain employs TRBV7-9 and TRBJ1-1; D is uncertain. The CDR3 totals 12 residues. Trimming took off 6 bases at V and 3 bases at J, with 8 bases between the two ends. The V gene's germline CDR1 is SEHNR and CDR2 FQNEAQ (reference sequence).

The V gene is TRBV5-5, the J gene TRBJ1-2; possible D gene TRBD1, 6 bases. V lost 5 bases and J lost 2, with 13 bases in between. Germline V gene data show CDR1 as SGHKS and CDR2 as YYEKEE (reference sequence). The CDR3 extends over 14 amino acids. The CDR3 sequence is CASSPVGQNYGYTF. As DNA, the CDR3 is TGTGCCAGCAGTCCTGTTGGACAGAACTATGGCTACACCTTC.

The V gene is TRBV10-2, the J gene TRBJ1-1; a possible D gene is TRBD1 (5 bases). The length of the CDR3 is 12 residues. Germline values: CDR1 WSHSY, CDR2 SAAADI. V gave up 0 bases and J gave up 11 bases, with 10 bases separating them. CDR3: CASSESRGEAFF. Here the CDR3 DNA reads TGCGCCAGCAGTGAGTCGCGGGGGGAGGCTTTCTTT.

This chain links TRBV11-2 with TRBJ2-7; 7 bases agree with TRBD1. In germline, CDR1 is SGHAT, CDR2 FQNNGV. This CDR3 is built from 15 residues. With 2 bases clipped from V and 1 base from J, the junction kept 5 bases outside the gene matches. For the CDR3, the DNA is TGTGCCAGCAGCTTAAACCGGGACAGTTCCTACGAGCAGTACTTC. Its translation: CASSLNRDSSYEQYF.

The V call is TRBV19, the J call TRBJ2-1, with a possible D match to TRBD2 (6 bases). The germline V gene encodes CDR1 LNHDA and CDR2 SQIVND (reference sequence). Trimming removed 6 bases from V and 3 bases from J, with 9 bases in between. CDR3 length: 13 residues. The CDR3 DNA sequence: TGTGCCAGTAGCCACGGGGGCTACAATGAGCAGTTCTTC. Its translation is CASSHGGYNEQFF.

The rearrangement links TRBV10-2 to TRBJ2-1, with 7 nucleotides matching TRBD1. CDR3 length equals 15 residues. Per germline, CDR1 WSHSY and CDR2 SAAADI. V was pared by 5 bases and J by 1 base, with 5 bases of the junction left unmatched. The CDR3 DNA follows: TGCGCCAGCAGTCCAGGGGGACAGTCCTACAATGAGCAGTTCTTC. Residues: CASSPGGQSYNEQFF.

In this sample, this clone turned up a few times. The V and J genes are TRBV9 and TRBJ2-3; perhaps TRBD2 as D (5 bases). CDR1 is SGDLS and CDR2 is YYNGEE in the germline V gene. The V end lost 1 base, the J end lost 4 bases, and 10 bases lay between the germline ends. The length of the CDR3 is 14 residues. In DNA, the CDR3 is TGTGCCAGCAGCGTATTCGGAGGCGCAGATACGCAGTATTTT. It translates to CASSVFGGADTQYF.

Note on this clone: Other nucleotide sequences in the sample specify the same CDR3. The rearrangement links TRBV10-3 to TRBJ2-7, with 7 bases that match TRBD1. The germline CDR1 and CDR2 sequences are ENHRY and SYGVKD. The CDR3 is 13 residues long. The V and J ends lost 4 bases and 3 bases, in that order; junction bases with no gene match: 3. CDR3 protein: CAISGQGFYEQYF. The CDR3 DNA sequence: TGTGCCATCAGTGGACAGGGATTCTACGAGCAGTACTTC.

As regards this clone: Germline is not matched at one junction end, which may reflect a read error. The V and J genes are TRBV7-9 and TRBJ2-2; 7 bases line up with TRBD2. Germline V gene data show CDR1 as SEHNR and CDR2 as FQNEAQ (reference sequence). The CDR3 has 17 residues. The CDR3, as DNA: TGTTCCAGCAGCTTAGAGGCGAAGCGGGGGAACACCGGGGAGCTGTTTTTT. Amino acids: CSSSLEAKRGNTGELFF.

The rearrangement uses TRBV2 and TRBJ1-1; 7 bases align to TRBD1. CDR1 and CDR2 (germline): SNHLY, FYNNEI. The V gene end was trimmed by 4 bases and the J gene end by 11 bases; junction bases not matched to a gene: 10. This CDR3 has 13 residues. CDR3 loop: CASSVRRGRWAFF. In nucleotides, the CDR3 is TGTGCCAGCAGTGTGAGGAGGGGGCGATGGGCTTTCTTT. Variable domain in full (rest from reference TRBV2 and TRBJ1-1): EPEVTQTPSHQVTQMGQEVILRCVPISNHLYFYWYRQILGQKVEFLVSFYNNEISEKSEIFDDQFSVERPDGSNFTLKIRSTKLEDSAMYFCASSVRRGRWAFFGQGTRLTVV.

In its sample, this clone was seen a few times. At one end the junction does not follow the germline gene, possibly because of a read error. The genes are TRBV7-9 and TRBJ1-6; 9 bases align to TRBD1. CDR3 length: 15 amino acids. Germline CDR1 SEHNR, CDR2 FQNEAQ (reference sequence). The CDR3 is CSSSTLTGGISPLHF. In DNA form, the CDR3 reads TGTTCCAGCAGCACCCTGACAGGGGGGATTTCACCCCTCCACTTT. Full variable domain (missing parts from reference TRBV7-9 and TRBJ1-6): DTGVSQNPRHKITKRGQNVTFRCDPISEHNRLYWYRQTLGQGPEFLTYFQNEAQLEKSRLLSDRFSAERPKGSFSTLEIQRTEQGDSAMYLCSSSTLTGGISPLHFGNGTRLTVT.

The chain recombines TRBV4-3 with TRBJ2-2; maybe TRBD1 (8 bases). Germline CDR1 is LGHNA and CDR2 is YSLEER. V was cut by 0 bases and J by 4 bases, with 12 bases left in between. CDR3 length: 16 residues. CDR3 DNA sequence: TGCGCCAGCAGCCAAGATTACAGGGGGGGCACCGGGGAGCTGTTTTTT. This translates into CASSQDYRGGTGELFF.

The chain joins TRBV7-6 to TRBJ2-3, with 7 bases lining up with TRBD2. The CDR3 spans 16 residues. Germline CDR1 and CDR2: SGHVS and FNYEAQ. Trimming removed 5 bases from V and 3 bases from J; junction bases left unmatched: 11. In nucleotides, the CDR3 is TGTGCCAGCAGCCCCCACTTGCGGGGGAGGACAGATACGCAGTATTTT. Its translation is CASSPHLRGRTDTQYF. The variable domain in full, completed from reference TRBV7-6 and TRBJ2-3, reads GAGVSQSPRYKVTKRGQDVALRCDPISGHVSLYWYRQALGQGPEFLTYFNYEAQQDKSGLPNDRFSAERPEGSISTLTIQRTEQRDSAMYRCASSPHLRGRTDTQYFGPGTRLTVL.

CDR3 protein: CASNRTPGTGEETQYF. The CDR3 DNA reads TGTGCCAGCAATAGAACCCCCGGGACAGGGGAAGAGACCCAGTACTTC. The chain couples TRBV6-6 to TRBJ2-5; 10 bases are a match to TRBD1. Germline values: CDR1 MNHNY, CDR2 SVGAGI (reference sequence). The V and J ends lost 7 bases and 3 bases, in that order; junction bases with no gene match: 11. CDR3 length: 16 residues.

The V and J genes are TRBV29-1 and TRBJ2-6; 7 positions agree with TRBD1. The germline CDR1 and CDR2 sequences are SQVTM and ANQGSEA. V lost 5 bases and J lost 2; bases outside the gene matches: 3. This CDR3 comprises 14 residues. In nucleotides, the CDR3 is TGCAGCGTTCTTCAGGGGGCTGGGGCCAACGTCCTGACTTTC. Encoded protein: CSVLQGAGANVLTF.

The V and J genes are TRBV7-2 and TRBJ1-1; a possible D gene is TRBD1 (5 bases). The V gene lost 1 base and the J gene lost 0 bases, with 12 bases spanning the gap. CDR1 SGHTA and CDR2 FQGNSA come from the germline V gene. CDR3 size: 16 residues. CDR3 nucleotide sequence: TGTGCCAGCAGCTTAGTAGGGGTGGGGCTGAACACTGAAGCTTTCTTT. Encoded protein: CASSLVGVGLNTEAFF.